A single sample is the source of the 4 T cell receptor beta chains below, sequenced in a study of Graves' ophthalmopathy and Graves' hyperthyroidism. The study amplified TCR beta CDR3 regions using RNA transcripts. First-round RT-PCR with HTBI primers preceded a second-round multiplex PCR. TCRdb independently ran MiXCR on the multiplex PCR reads; one entry per CDR3 protein. The table records 560,000 or so distinct CDR3 sequences, about 40% of them present only once. Sequenced material: peripheral blood or thyroid tissue (not recorded which). The receptors were sampled from an adult man with Graves' hyperthyroidism.

This clonotype was picked up one time. Just one base apart from a much larger clone, this may be a read error. This chain uses TRBV12-3 or TRBV12-4 with TRBJ1-2, with a tentative D call TRBD1 (6 bases). This CDR3 region has 15 residues. Trimming stripped 6 bases from V and 2 bases from J, with 16 bases between. CDR3 amino acids: CASSPKGGGNYGYTF. The CDR3 bases are TGTGCCAGCAGCCCGAAGGGGGGCGGGAACTATGGCTACACCTTC.

The chain recombines TRBV10-3 with TRBJ1-2, with D tentatively TRBD1 (6 bases). Trimming cost V 8 bases and J 7 bases, with 26 bases left between them. The CDR3 contains 16 residues. Germline V gives CDR1 ENHRY, CDR2 SYGVKD. In DNA form, the CDR3 reads TGTGCCATCTCCAACCCTCCAAGACAGGTGCTGAGTGGCTACACCTTC. It encodes CAISNPPRQVLSGYTF.

This clonotype was detected only a few times. V gene TRBV4-2 combines with J gene TRBJ2-2; tentative D call: TRBD2 (5 bases). Trimming removed 0 bases at V and 0 bases at J, with 5 bases between. There are 15 residues in the CDR3. In germline, CDR1 is LGHNA, CDR2 YNFKEQ. CDR3 sequence: CASSQERANTGELFF. The CDR3 DNA reads TGTGCCAGCAGCCAAGAGAGGGCGAACACCGGGGAGCTGTTTTTT.

This clonotype was seen ten or more times. The chain joins TRBV5-1 to TRBJ2-7; D might be TRBD1 (6 bases). Germline CDR1 reads SGHRS; CDR2 reads YFSETQ. V dropped 3 bases and J dropped 0 bases, with 10 bases sitting between them. This CDR3 comprises 14 residues. The CDR3 here is CASSSTGSSYEQYF. CDR3 DNA sequence: TGCGCCAGCAGCTCTACAGGGAGCTCCTACGAGCAGTACTTC.